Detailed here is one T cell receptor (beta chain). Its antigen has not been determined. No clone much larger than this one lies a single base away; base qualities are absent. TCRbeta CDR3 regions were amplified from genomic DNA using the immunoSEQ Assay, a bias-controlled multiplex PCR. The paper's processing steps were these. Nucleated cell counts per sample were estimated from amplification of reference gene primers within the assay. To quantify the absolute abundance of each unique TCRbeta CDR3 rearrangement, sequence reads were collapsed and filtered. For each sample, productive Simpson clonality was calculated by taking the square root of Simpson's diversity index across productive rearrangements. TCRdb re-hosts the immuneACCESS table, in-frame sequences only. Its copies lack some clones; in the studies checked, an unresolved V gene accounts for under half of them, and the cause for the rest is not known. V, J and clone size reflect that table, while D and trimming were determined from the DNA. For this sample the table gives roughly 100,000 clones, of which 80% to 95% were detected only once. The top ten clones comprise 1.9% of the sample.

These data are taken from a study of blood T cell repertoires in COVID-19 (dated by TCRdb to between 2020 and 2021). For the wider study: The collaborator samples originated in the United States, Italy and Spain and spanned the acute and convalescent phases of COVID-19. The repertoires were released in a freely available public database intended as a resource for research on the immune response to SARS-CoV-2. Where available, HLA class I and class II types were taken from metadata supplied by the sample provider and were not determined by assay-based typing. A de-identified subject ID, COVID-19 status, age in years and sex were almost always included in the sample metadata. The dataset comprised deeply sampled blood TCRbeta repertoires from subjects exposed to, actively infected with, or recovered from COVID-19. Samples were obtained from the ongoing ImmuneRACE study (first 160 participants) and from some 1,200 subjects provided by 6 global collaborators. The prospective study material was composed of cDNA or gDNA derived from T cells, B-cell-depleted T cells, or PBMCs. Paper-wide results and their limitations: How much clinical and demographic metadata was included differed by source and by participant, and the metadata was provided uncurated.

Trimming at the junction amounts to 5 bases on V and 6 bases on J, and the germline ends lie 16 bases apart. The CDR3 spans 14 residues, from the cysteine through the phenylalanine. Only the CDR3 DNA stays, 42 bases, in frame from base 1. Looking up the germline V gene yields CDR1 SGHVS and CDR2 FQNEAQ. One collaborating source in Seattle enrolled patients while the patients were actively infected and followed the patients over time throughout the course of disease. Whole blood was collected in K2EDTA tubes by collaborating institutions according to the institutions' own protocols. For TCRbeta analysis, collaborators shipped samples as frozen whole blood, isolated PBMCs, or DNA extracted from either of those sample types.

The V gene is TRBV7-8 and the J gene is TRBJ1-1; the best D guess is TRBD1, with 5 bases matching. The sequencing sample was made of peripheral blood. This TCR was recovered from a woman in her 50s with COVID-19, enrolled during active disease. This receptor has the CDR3 CASSPKLGEAEAFF. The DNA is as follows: TGTGCCAGCAGCCCCAAATTAGGGGAGGCTGAAGCTTTCTTT.